Below are 12 T cell receptor beta chains sequenced from a single sample in a study of blood T cell repertoires in COVID-19. Repertoires were generated with immunoSEQ multiplex PCR, while TCRdb's copy carries only in-frame clones and drops some. The sample has 240,000 or so clones; roughly 82% are singletons. The sample was PBMCs or T cells enriched from blood (not recorded which). These TCRs come from a woman between 45 and 65 years old who had recovered from COVID-19.

The chain couples TRBV9 to TRBJ1-3, with 8 bases lining up with TRBD1. This CDR3 has 15 amino acids. The junction had 2 bases not matched to a gene; V was cut back by 0 bases and J by 3 bases. Germline V gene lookup returns CDR1 SGDLS and CDR2 YYNGEE. The CDR3 DNA follows: TGTGCCAGCAGCGTAGGCAGGGGGCTTGGAAACACCATATATTTT. Residues: CASSVGRGLGNTIYF.

The chain joins TRBV6-5 to TRBJ2-5, with D possibly TRBD2 on 5 matching bases. The V gene lost 4 bases and the J gene lost 5 bases, with 17 bases spanning the gap. Germline V CDR1 and CDR2: MNHEY, SVGAGI. CDR3 length equals 15 residues. CDR3 loop: CASSSSWARRETQYF. The CDR3 coding sequence is TGTGCCAGCAGTTCCTCCTGGGCGAGGAGGGAGACCCAGTACTTC.

V and J are TRBV6-2 or TRBV6-3 and TRBJ1-5; D not resolved. From germline, CDR1 is MNHEY and CDR2 SVGEGT. This CDR3 is built from 15 residues. V lost 2 bases and J lost 3, with 11 bases in between. Here the CDR3 reads CASSYPGSVNQPQHF. The CDR3 DNA is TGTGCCAGCAGTTACCCGGGGTCGGTCAATCAGCCCCAGCATTTT.

V usage is TRBV3-1 (or the pseudogene TRBV3-2) and J usage is TRBJ1-5; 8 bases are a match to TRBD1. This CDR3 comprises 16 residues. The V segment lost 2 bases and the J segment 4 bases; nucleotides outside the gene matches: 7. Germline-derived CDR1 and CDR2 are LGHDT and YNNKEL (reference sequence). As DNA, the CDR3 is TGTGCCAGCAGCCAAAGGACCGGGACAGGTAATCAGCCCCAGCATTTT. Its protein product is CASSQRTGTGNQPQHF.

This chain joins TRBV9 and TRBJ2-1; 10 bases are a match to TRBD2. Germline lookup yields CDR1 SGDLS and CDR2 YYNGEE. Losses at the gene ends were 3 bases for V and 3 bases for J; bases not matched to a gene: 3. The CDR3 runs to 15 residues. In DNA, the CDR3 is TGTGCCAGCAGCGCCGGACTAGCGGTCTACAATGAGCAGTTCTTC. Translating gives CASSAGLAVYNEQFF.

In this sample, this clone turned up a few times. The gene calls are TRBV28 and TRBJ2-2, with 7 bases aligning to TRBD2. The ends lost 10 bases at V and 4 bases at J; junction bases unmatched: 12. The CDR3 is made up of 15 amino acids. Germline V CDR1 and CDR2: MDHEN, SYDVKM. The CDR3 DNA reads TGTGCCACCACGGGGGGTATAGGATTCACCGGGGAGCTGTTTTTT. Protein: CATTGGIGFTGELFF.

This clone has just one count. The DNA of the CDR3 is TGTGCCAGCAGGCCAAGGGGGACGGTGTCAAACACTGAAGCTTTCTTT. Protein product: CASRPRGTVSNTEAFF. The chain employs TRBV5-6 and TRBJ1-1, with D maybe TRBD1 (6 bases). Germline V gene sequence: CDR1 SGHDT, CDR2 YYEEEE. This CDR3 has 16 amino acids. Trimming left V 5 bases short and J 2 bases short, with 19 bases between.

The chain has TRBV6-5 and TRBJ1-6; 7 nucleotides agree with TRBD1. Germline V gene lookup returns CDR1 MNHEY and CDR2 SVGAGI. CDR3 length equals 16 residues. J lost 7 bases, V lost 2 bases, and 8 bases had no gene match. The CDR3 loop is CASSYEGGTANSPLHF. For the CDR3, the DNA is TGTGCCAGCAGTTACGAGGGCGGGACAGCGAATTCACCCCTCCACTTT.

The chain links TRBV9 to TRBJ2-2; 8 bases map to TRBD1. V trimming: 2 bases; J trimming: 6 bases; junction bases outside the gene matches: 9. CDR3 size: 16 residues. Per the germline V gene, CDR1 is SGDLS and CDR2 is YYNGEE. The CDR3: CASSVGSGGKSGELFF. The DNA of the CDR3 is TGTGCCAGCAGCGTGGGATCAGGGGGCAAGTCCGGGGAGCTGTTTTTT.

The rearrangement joins TRBV4-1 to TRBJ2-7; possible D gene TRBD2, 6 bases. CDR1 is MGHRA, CDR2 YSYEKL, per germline. The CDR3 is made up of 16 amino acids. V was cut by 3 bases and J by 3 bases, with 18 bases left in between. This CDR3 reads CASSHSDGRAGYEQYF. The CDR3 coding sequence is TGCGCCAGCAGCCACTCCGACGGCCGAGCGGGCTACGAGCAGTACTTC.

The genes are TRBV7-9 and TRBJ2-7; no clear D. V was cut by 1 base and J by 7 bases, with 11 bases left in between. The CDR3 has 13 amino acids. CDR1 SEHNR and CDR2 FQNEAQ come from the germline V gene (reference sequence). The CDR3 here is CASSLGGREEQYF. The DNA of the CDR3 is TGTGCCAGCAGCTTAGGTGGTCGAGAGGAGCAGTACTTC.

This clone was detected only once. The gene calls are TRBV18 and TRBJ2-3; 8 bases are a match to TRBD2. The V gene's germline CDR1 is KGHSH and CDR2 LQKENI. V shed 2 bases, J shed 4 bases, and the junction held 11 bases outside the gene matches. This CDR3 has 17 amino acids. CDR3 region: CASSPIRSGRGSDTQYF. CDR3 sequence (DNA): TGTGCCAGCTCACCAATTCGCAGCGGGAGAGGATCAGATACGCAGTATTTT. Full variable domain (missing parts from reference TRBV18 and TRBJ2-3): NAGVMQNPRHLVRRRGQEARLRCSPMKGHSHVYWYRQLPEEGLKFMVYLQKENIIDESGMPKERFSAEFPKEGPSILRIQQVVRGDSAAYFCASSPIRSGRGSDTQYFGPGTRLTVL.